This T cell receptor beta chain was captured in a study of blood T cell repertoires in COVID-19. In the study overall: Nucleic acid was either cDNA or gDNA, and it came from T cells, B-cell-depleted T cells, or PBMCs.

V was cut by 0 bases and J by 6 bases, with 14 bases left in between. The germline CDR1 and CDR2 sequences are LGHDT and YNNKEL (reference sequence). This CDR3 has 15 residues. In the original analysis: Amplified reference gene primers provided the basis for estimating nucleated cell counts. Measured with immunoSEQ multiplex PCR; TCRdb has only the in-frame clones, and not every one. V and J calls and clone size are those listed in that table; D and trimming were worked out from the DNA. Among fewer than 45,000 clones listed, roughly 84% were seen once. Sequenced sample: peripheral blood. The rearrangement joins TRBV3-1 (or the pseudogene TRBV3-2) to TRBJ1-2; D remains ambiguous. This clonotype was sampled from a woman older than 75 with acute or convalescent COVID-19. For the CDR3, the DNA is TGTGCCAGCAGCCAAGATCACCAGAGGGTCCATGGCTACACCTTC. It is translated as CASSQDHQRVHGYTF.